This is a list of T cell receptor beta chains from one sample in a study of blood T cell repertoires in COVID-19. Measured with immunoSEQ multiplex PCR; TCRdb has only the in-frame clones, and not every one. The sample records 380,000 or so clones, around 89% being singletons. Sequenced material: peripheral blood. The origin of the receptors is a man aged 40-55 years with acute or convalescent COVID-19. Both conserved end residues are part of each CDR3. The D gene is left open where the match is weak. Where a row states a size, it is once, few, many or the class of an expanded clone; other rows omit it.

>TRBV9|NA|TRBD1|TRBJ1-5
CASSVGGQDQPQHF
TGTGCCAGCAGCGTAGGGGGACAGGATCAGCCCCAGCATTTT
>TRBV5-1|NA|NA|TRBJ1-3
CASSLAEGPLSGNTIYF
TGCGCCAGCAGCTTGGCCGAGGGCCCCCTCTCTGGAAACACCATATATTTT
>TRBV9|once|TRBD2|TRBJ2-3
CASSGEGGTDTQYF
TGTGCCAGCAGCGGGGAGGGCGGGACAGATACGCAGTATTTT
>TRBV21-1|NA|NA|TRBJ2-2
CASSSGGRGSTGELFF
TGTGCCAGCAGCAGCGGGGGCCGGGGTTCCACCGGGGAGCTGTTTTTT
>TRBV4-1|once|TRBD1|TRBJ2-7
CASSQARGQGAYEQYF
TGCGCCAGCAGCCAAGCGCGAGGACAGGGGGCCTACGAGCAGTACTTC
>TRBV7-9|NA|NA|TRBJ2-3
CASSWAGGTDTQYF
TGTGCCAGCAGCTGGGCAGGGGGCACAGATACGCAGTATTTT
>TRBV30|NA|NA|TRBJ2-5
CAWSAGSLRETQYF
TGTGCCTGGAGTGCGGGGTCACTGAGGGAGACCCAGTACTTC
>TRBV6-2/TRBV6-3|NA|TRBD1|TRBJ1-1
CASSPGQAGNTEAFF
TGTGCCAGCAGCCCCGGACAGGCGGGGAACACTGAAGCTTTCTTT
>TRBV28|NA|NA|TRBJ2-1
CATRGVGNEQFF
TGTGCCACCAGAGGGGTTGGCAATGAGCAGTTCTTC
>TRBV19|NA|NA|TRBJ1-2
CASSTDRYGYTF
TGTGCCAGTAGTACAGACAGATATGGCTACACCTTC
>TRBV28|NA|NA|TRBJ1-3
CASSLSGLGNTIYF
TGTGCCAGCAGTTTGTCAGGGTTGGGAAACACCATATATTTT
>TRBV5-1|NA|TRBD2|TRBJ2-5
CASSPSGTSGRARETQYF
TGCGCCAGCAGCCCGTCCGGGACTAGCGGGAGGGCCCGTGAGACCCAGTACTTC
>TRBV7-9|NA|TRBD1|TRBJ2-7
CASSLGGQGGRYF
TGTGCCAGCAGCTTAGGCGGACAGGGTGGGCGGTACTTC
>TRBV5-1|NA|NA|TRBJ1-4
CASSEQGDEKLFF
TGCGCCAGCAGCGAACAGGGTGACGAAAAACTGTTTTTT
>TRBV5-4|NA|NA|TRBJ2-1
CASSPPLGASYNEQFF
TGTGCCAGCAGCCCACCGCTAGGGGCCTCCTACAATGAGCAGTTCTTC
>TRBV5-4|NA|TRBD1|TRBJ2-5
CASSQEQGVQETQYF
TGTGCCAGCAGCCAAGAACAGGGGGTTCAAGAGACCCAGTACTTC
>TRBV6-5|NA|NA|TRBJ1-2
CATYYGSVTGYTF
TGTGCCACCTACTATGGGTCCGTCACCGGCTACACCTTC
>TRBV24-1|once|TRBD2|TRBJ2-2
CATSDPGPGTSVSTGELFF
TGTGCCACCAGTGATCCTGGTCCCGGGACTAGCGTAAGCACCGGGGAGCTGTTTTTT
>TRBV28|NA|NA|TRBJ1-2
CASAVGSLNYGYTF
TGTGCCAGCGCGGTTGGATCCCTTAACTATGGCTACACCTTC
>TRBV27|NA|NA|TRBJ2-1
CASSRGGSSYNEQFF
TGTGCCAGCAGTAGGGGGGGGAGCTCCTACAATGAGCAGTTCTTC
>TRBV5-1|NA|NA|TRBJ2-5
CASSFGRRQAQETQYF
TGCGCCAGCAGCTTTGGGCGGAGACAGGCCCAAGAGACCCAGTACTTC